This TCR beta chain appears in the sequencing data of a study of blood T cell repertoires in COVID-19 (dated by TCRdb to about 2020). Regarding the complete study: Samples from collaborators originated in the United States, Italy and Spain and spanned both the acute and convalescent phases of COVID-19. The prospective study material was composed of cDNA or gDNA derived from T cells, B-cell-depleted T cells, or PBMCs. Nearly every sample came with metadata listing a de-identified subject ID, COVID-19 status, age in years and sex. The samples were drawn from two sources: the first 160 participants of the ongoing ImmuneRACE study, and some 1,300 subjects contributed by 6 global collaborators. The repertoires were made available in a free public database intended to serve as a resource for research on the immune response to SARS-CoV-2. HLA class I and class II types, where available, came from metadata supplied by the sample provider rather than from assay-based typing. Deeply sampled blood TCRbeta repertoires from subjects exposed to, actively infected with, or recovered from COVID-19 were included in the dataset. The paper as a whole reports these results and caveats: Clinical and demographic metadata were provided uncurated, with the amount varying by source and participant.

Whole blood was collected in K2EDTA tubes by collaborating institutions according to the institutions' own protocols. For TCRbeta analysis, collaborators shipped samples in one of three forms: frozen whole blood, isolated PBMCs, or DNA extracted from either of those sample types. In regard to this clone: Its recognized antigen is unknown. Base quality data are lacking; no much larger clone is found one base away.

CDR1 and CDR2 are read off the germline V gene (reference sequence) as SEHNR and FQNEAQ. The CDR3, cysteine through phenylalanine, is 18 amino acids long. The only DNA kept is the CDR3, 54 bases in frame from the first base. V ends up 4 bases short and J 4 bases short, with an unmatched junction base count of 14. TCRbeta CDR3 regions were amplified from genomic DNA by means of the immunoSEQ Assay, a bias-controlled multiplex PCR. Regarding the original processing steps: Within the assay, amplification of reference gene primers was used to estimate how many nucleated cells each sample contained. Sequence reads were collapsed and filtered to measure the absolute abundance of every unique TCRbeta CDR3 rearrangement. For each sample, productive Simpson clonality was calculated by taking the square root of Simpson's diversity index across productive rearrangements. TCRdb retrieved this table from immuneACCESS and kept in-frame rearrangements only. Not all clones are present; in checked studies, unresolved V genes account for under half, and no reason is known for the remainder. V and J calls and clone size come straight from that table; D and trimming were deduced from the DNA. For this sample the table gives about 230,000 clones, of which 84% were detected only once. The ten largest clones capture roughly 20% of the sample.

The sequence was collected from a woman older than 75 with active or convalescent COVID-19. The sample was peripheral blood. The chain joins TRBV7-9 to TRBJ2-5; TRBD2 aligns with 11 central bases. The CDR3: CASSSRDRLAGGLETQYF. The sequenced DNA: TGTGCCAGCAGCTCCAGAGATCGGCTAGCGGGGGGACTAGAGACCCAGTACTTC.